This T cell receptor (beta chain) was identified in a study of T cell changes during pregnancy in multiple sclerosis. The CDR3 is 16 amino acids. The germline V gene has CDR1 SGHTA and CDR2 FQGNSA. V dropped 6 bases and J dropped 6; count of bases not matched to a gene: 11. Measured with immunoSEQ multiplex PCR; TCRdb has only the in-frame clones, and not every one. The table shows under 110,000 clones, with 85% to 95% occurring only once. The origin of this receptor is a female donor with multiple sclerosis, enrolled in a pregnancy study. Sequences were derived from peripheral blood, sampled after pregnancy. The chain carries TRBV7-2 and TRBJ2-2, with 9 bases matching TRBD1. This chain's CDR3 is CASSITGTGIAGELFF. The CDR3 DNA is TGTGCCAGCAGTATTACCGGGACAGGGATTGCCGGGGAGCTGTTTTTT.